Each of the 32 T cell receptor beta chains below was sequenced from the same sample in a study of shared clonotypes between healthy human individuals. Using immunoSEQ multiplex PCR, the repertoire was profiled, and TCRdb retains in-frame clones only, with some absent. The sample comprises around 1.4 million clones, about 98.5% of which are singletons, and roughly 0.36% rests with the top ten. The sequenced material came from naive CD4+ T cells sorted from blood. Subset noted: CD45RA+ positively selected. These receptors were obtained from a man aged 30 to 39 in good health.

CDR3 sequence reads: CASSLMDREVQPQHF. The CDR3 DNA reads as TGTGCCAGCAGTTTGATGGACAGGGAGGTCCAGCCCCAGCATTTT. The gene calls are TRBV28 and TRBJ1-5, with 8 bases identical to TRBD1. The CDR3 has 15 residues. From germline, CDR1 is MDHEN and CDR2 SYDVKM. Trimming cost V 3 bases and J 7 bases; bases outside gene matches: 8.

The chain couples TRBV2 to TRBJ2-5; D might be TRBD1 (5 bases). The CDR3 has 14 residues. Germline CDR1 SNHLY, CDR2 FYNNEI. V shed 2 bases and J shed 4 bases, with 11 bases lying between them. This chain's CDR3 is CASSESRAAETQYF. Here the CDR3 DNA reads TGTGCCAGCAGTGAATCCAGGGCCGCAGAGACCCAGTACTTC.

The chain uses TRBV29-1 and TRBJ2-7; the match to TRBD1 covers 8 bases. The CDR3 has 13 residues. After removal of 7 bases from V and 0 bases from J, the junction contained 5 bases not matched to a gene. In germline, CDR1 is SQVTM, CDR2 ANQGSEA. CDR3 protein: CSAGQDISYEQYF. CDR3 nucleotides: TGCAGCGCGGGACAGGACATCTCCTACGAGCAGTACTTC.

With respect to this clone: Other DNA sequences in this specimen translate into the identical CDR3. The V and J genes are TRBV5-5 and TRBJ2-1; D not resolved. This CDR3 comprises 13 residues. Per germline, CDR1 SGHKS and CDR2 YYEKEE (reference sequence). The V and J ends lost 0 bases and 4 bases respectively, with 5 bases between them. The CDR3 DNA sequence: TGTGCCAGCAGCTTGGAGGTTTACAATGAGCAGTTCTTC. This encodes CASSLEVYNEQFF.

V gene TRBV2 combines with J gene TRBJ2-7, with D possibly being TRBD1 (5 bases). Germline V CDR1 and CDR2: SNHLY, FYNNEI. Trimming removed 6 bases from V and 3 bases from J, with 9 bases in between. The CDR3 runs to 12 residues. CDR3 sequence reads: CASRDSFYEQYF. CDR3 in DNA: TGTGCCAGCAGAGACAGTTTCTACGAGCAGTACTTC.

Here the CDR3 DNA reads TGCAGCGTTGATTACACTTCTCGCACAGATACGCAGTATTTT. It encodes CSVDYTSRTDTQYF. The rearrangement joins TRBV29-1 to TRBJ2-3; D unresolved. The CDR3 is 14 residues long. Trimming took 3 bases from V and 1 from J, leaving 11 bases between them. Looked up from germline, CDR1 is SQVTM and CDR2 is ANQGSEA.

J is TRBJ1-4 and V is TRBV5-1; D gene uncertain. Germline V gives CDR1 SGHRS, CDR2 YFSETQ. Trimming cost V 1 base and J 8 bases, with 15 bases left between them. This CDR3 has 15 amino acids. CDR3 sequence: CASSLWYGEGEKLFF. CDR3 nucleotide sequence: TGCGCCAGCAGCTTGTGGTACGGGGAAGGGGAAAAACTGTTTTTT. The whole variable domain, filled in from reference TRBV5-1 and TRBJ1-4, reads KAGVTQTPRYLIKTRGQQVTLSCSPISGHRSVSWYQQTPGQGLQFLFEYFSETQRNKGNFPGRFSGRQFSNSRSEMNVSTLELGDSALYLCASSLWYGEGEKLFFGSGTQLSVL.

The chain employs TRBV27 and TRBJ2-5; D unresolved. The CDR3 sequence is 11 residues long. V lost 4 bases and J lost 7, with 7 bases in between. Germline V CDR1 and CDR2: MNHEY, SMNVEV (reference sequence). This CDR3 is CASSSLGTQYF. CDR3 sequence (DNA): TGTGCCAGCAGTTCCTTAGGGACCCAGTACTTC.

The chain recombines TRBV5-1 with TRBJ2-7, with TRBD2 identical over 14 bases. The germline V gene has CDR1 SGHRS and CDR2 YFSETQ. Trimming removed 1 base from V and 3 bases from J; junction bases left unmatched: 12. The CDR3 sequence is 19 residues long. The CDR3 region is CASSLRLAGGFPPVYEQYF. Here the CDR3 DNA reads TGCGCCAGCAGCTTGAGACTAGCGGGAGGGTTCCCACCAGTCTACGAGCAGTACTTC.

V usage is TRBV5-1 and J usage is TRBJ2-1; D is unresolved. The length of the CDR3 is 14 residues. From germline, CDR1 is SGHRS and CDR2 YFSETQ. Trimming shortened V by 0 bases and J by 6 bases, and 10 bases separated the two germline ends. In DNA, the CDR3 is TGCGCCAGCAGCTTGGTCACTGGGATCAATGAGCAGTTCTTC. Encoded protein: CASSLVTGINEQFF.

The gene calls are TRBV5-1 and TRBJ2-7; no definite D call. Germline assignment: CDR1 SGHRS and CDR2 YFSETQ. V lost 0 bases, J lost 2 bases, and 15 bases lay in between. The CDR3 spans 16 residues. Here the CDR3 reads CASSLVIQAGTYEQYF. Here the CDR3 DNA reads TGCGCCAGCAGCTTGGTTATCCAGGCCGGCACCTACGAGCAGTACTTC.

Remarks on this clone: The same CDR3 can be traced to other DNA sequences in this sample. The chain carries TRBV7-2 and TRBJ2-3; D not resolved. Germline V lookup: CDR1 SGHTA, CDR2 FQGNSA. With 4 bases removed from V and 4 bases from J, the gap between germline ends came to 3 bases. The CDR3 is 11 amino acids. The CDR3 DNA is TGTGCCAGCAGCTCTGCAGATACGCAGTATTTT. It translates to CASSSADTQYF.

The chain combines TRBV11-2 with TRBJ2-7; D might be TRBD2 (5 bases). V was shortened by 1 base and J by 5 bases, with 12 bases between the two germline ends. The germline V gene has CDR1 SGHAT and CDR2 FQNNGV. The CDR3 contains 14 residues. The CDR3 loop is CASSLVGYGDEQYF. The CDR3 DNA reads as TGTGCCAGCAGCTTAGTCGGATACGGGGACGAGCAGTACTTC.

The V call is TRBV7-6, the J call TRBJ1-1; maybe TRBD1 (6 bases). The CDR3 length is 16 residues. Germline loops: CDR1 SGHVS, CDR2 FNYEAQ. Trimming shortened V by 3 bases and J by 0 bases, and 14 bases separated the two germline ends. CDR3 sequence reads: CASSFGHRVMNTEAFF. The CDR3 DNA follows: TGTGCCAGCAGCTTCGGCCACAGGGTCATGAACACTGAAGCTTTCTTT.

The chain uses TRBV18 and TRBJ2-7; maybe TRBD2 (6 bases). The germline gives CDR1 KGHSH, CDR2 LQKENI. The CDR3 contains 11 residues. The V end was cut by 2 bases, the J end by 10 bases, with 9 bases between. The CDR3 DNA follows: TGTGCCAGCTCACCAGGGACTTTTCAGTACTTC. Translation gives CASSPGTFQYF.

This clone showed up just once. The chain combines TRBV28 with TRBJ1-5, with unresolved D. Germline CDR1 MDHEN, CDR2 SYDVKM. The CDR3 spans 13 residues. Trimming removed 6 bases from V and 6 bases from J, with 12 bases in between. The CDR3 DNA reads TGTGCCAGCAGGCGGGAATATTCTCAGCCCCAGCATTTT. Translation: CASRREYSQPQHF.

V and J are TRBV19 and TRBJ1-2, with D perhaps matching TRBD1 (5 bases). Trimming shortened V by 5 bases and J by 5 bases, and 21 bases separated the two germline ends. The germline gives CDR1 LNHDA, CDR2 SQIVND (reference sequence). This CDR3 comprises 16 residues. The CDR3 DNA reads as TGTGCCAGTAGTTACCTGGGACGTCTGGTAGATTATGGCTACACCTTC. Translated, it gives CASSYLGRLVDYGYTF.

The rearrangement joins TRBV7-9 to TRBJ2-3, with TRBD1 identical over 7 bases. J was trimmed by 0 bases and V by 3 bases; bases with no gene match: 0. Germline loops: CDR1 SEHNR, CDR2 FQNEAQ (reference sequence). The length of the CDR3 is 14 residues. The CDR3: CASSLGQSTDTQYF. The CDR3 DNA is TGTGCCAGCAGCTTGGGACAGAGCACAGATACGCAGTATTTT.

The chain recombines TRBV28 with TRBJ2-7; 9 nucleotides agree with TRBD1. V trimming: 6 bases; J trimming: 1 base; junction bases outside the gene matches: 4. Per the germline V gene, CDR1 is MDHEN and CDR2 is SYDVKM. CDR3 length: 14 amino acids. CDR3 sequence reads: CASSSDRGSYEQYF. The CDR3 region has the DNA TGTGCCAGCAGCTCGGACAGGGGATCCTACGAGCAGTACTTC.

V and J are TRBV5-1 and TRBJ1-4; no reliable D call. V lost 4 bases, J lost 7 bases, and 23 bases lay in between. CDR1 is SGHRS, CDR2 YFSETQ, per germline. This CDR3 is 17 amino acids long. The CDR3 sequence is CASSPYYIQSKGEKLFF. The CDR3, as DNA: TGCGCCAGCAGCCCCTATTATATCCAATCCAAAGGTGAAAAACTGTTTTTT.

V is TRBV28 and J is TRBJ1-1; D not certain. V shed 2 bases and J shed 4 bases, with 11 bases lying between them. The V gene's germline CDR1 is MDHEN and CDR2 SYDVKM. This CDR3 has 14 amino acids. The CDR3 DNA reads TGTGCCAGCAGTTTAGGGCAGGCGGGCACTGAAGCTTTCTTT. Amino acids: CASSLGQAGTEAFF.

The chain has TRBV27 and TRBJ1-2, with 9 positions matching TRBD1. The CDR3 loop spans 15 amino acids. Germline CDR1 MNHEY, CDR2 SMNVEV (reference sequence). Germline trimming cut 6 bases from V and 2 bases from J; bases unmatched to any gene: 7. The CDR3 spells CASSLQGAANYGYTF. The CDR3 DNA reads TGTGCCAGCAGCCTACAGGGGGCGGCCAACTATGGCTACACCTTC.

This chain uses TRBV9 with TRBJ1-2; D possibly corresponds to TRBD1 (5 bases). Trimming removed 1 base from V and 6 bases from J, with 22 bases in between. This CDR3 region has 17 residues. In germline, CDR1 is SGDLS, CDR2 YYNGEE. CDR3 amino acids: CASSVSPTQGDSHGYTF. CDR3 DNA sequence: TGTGCCAGCAGCGTAAGCCCCACGCAGGGAGATTCGCATGGCTACACCTTC.

This clone came up once. The V and J genes are TRBV19 and TRBJ1-1; 9 nucleotides agree with TRBD1. Unmatched junction bases numbered 10, after V lost 6 bases and J lost 5 bases. The CDR3 totals 15 residues. Looked up from germline, CDR1 is LNHDA and CDR2 is SQIVND (reference sequence). The CDR3 DNA is TGTGCCAGTAGGATGACAGGGGGGACGAAAACTGAAGCTTTCTTT. Its protein product is CASRMTGGTKTEAFF.

The J gene is TRBJ2-1, the V gene TRBV9; no clear D gene. The CDR3 runs 14 residues. From germline, CDR1 is SGDLS and CDR2 YYNGEE. V was shortened by 0 bases and J by 6 bases, with 10 bases between the two germline ends. The CDR3 is CASSVDGLLNEQFF. The CDR3, as DNA: TGTGCCAGCAGCGTAGATGGGCTCCTCAATGAGCAGTTCTTC.

The J gene is TRBJ2-3, the V gene TRBV19; 9 positions agree with TRBD2. The V segment lost 0 bases and the J segment 4 bases; nucleotides outside the gene matches: 8. Germline V gene sequence: CDR1 LNHDA, CDR2 SQIVND (reference sequence). The CDR3 runs 17 residues. CDR3: CASSIDFSGSLADTQYF. The CDR3 nucleotides read TGTGCCAGTAGTATAGATTTTAGCGGGAGCTTGGCAGATACGCAGTATTTT.

J is TRBJ1-1 and V is TRBV5-4; D not certain. From germline, CDR1 is SGHNT and CDR2 YYREEE (reference sequence). CDR3 length equals 16 residues. Between the trimmed V and J ends, which lost 1 base and 0 bases, there was a span of 13 bases. The CDR3 here is CASSLLSGGMNTEAFF. The DNA of the CDR3 is TGTGCCAGCAGCTTGTTGTCAGGTGGCATGAACACTGAAGCTTTCTTT.

The count of this clone is one. CDR3 amino acids: CASSLLRDLWTGELFF. DNA of the CDR3: TGTGCCAGCAGCTTACTTCGGGACTTATGGACCGGGGAGCTGTTTTTT. The chain employs TRBV11-2 and TRBJ2-2, with D tentatively TRBD2 (6 bases). Trimming removed 2 bases from V and 5 bases from J, with 15 bases in between. Germline CDR1 and CDR2: SGHAT and FQNNGV. CDR3 length: 16 amino acids. The complete variable domain, with remaining parts taken from reference TRBV11-2 and TRBJ2-2, reads EAGVAQSPRYKIIEKRQSVAFWCNPISGHATLYWYQQILGQGPKLLIQFQNNGVVDDSQLPKDRFSAERLKGVDSTLKIQPAKLEDSAVYLCASSLLRDLWTGELFFGEGSRLTVL.

The chain employs TRBV5-1 and TRBJ2-7, with TRBD1 identical over 8 bases. V lost 4 bases, J lost 1 base, and 10 bases stayed unmatched. The CDR3 spans 16 residues. Looked up from germline, CDR1 is SGHRS and CDR2 is YFSETQ. The CDR3 DNA sequence: TGCGCCAGCAGCCTCGGACAGGGTACCACATCCTACGAGCAGTACTTC. It yields the protein CASSLGQGTTSYEQYF.

V usage is TRBV9 and J usage is TRBJ2-3; 8 bases fit TRBD2. V lost 3 bases and J lost 1; bases outside the gene matches: 7. The germline V gene has CDR1 SGDLS and CDR2 YYNGEE. CDR3 size: 16 residues. As DNA, the CDR3 is TGTGCCAGCAGCGGGCCACTAGCGGAACGCACAGATACGCAGTATTTT. This translates into CASSGPLAERTDTQYF.

Worth noting for this clone: The sample contains more than one DNA sequence encoding this CDR3. The rearrangement uses TRBV5-1 and TRBJ2-7; D gene uncertain. In germline, CDR1 is SGHRS, CDR2 YFSETQ. Trimming removed 0 bases at V and 2 bases at J, with 9 bases between. CDR3 length: 14 amino acids. This CDR3 is CASSLVAGPYEQYF. The CDR3 bases are TGCGCCAGCAGCTTGGTGGCAGGTCCCTACGAGCAGTACTTC.

J is TRBJ2-1 and V is TRBV11-2, with 10 bases aligning to TRBD2. Germline V gene data show CDR1 as SGHAT and CDR2 as FQNNGV. The CDR3 contains 15 residues. Unmatched junction bases numbered 5, after V lost 5 bases and J lost 4 bases. The CDR3 DNA reads as TGTGCCAGCAGCGGTAGCGGGAGGAGATACAATGAGCAGTTCTTC. Its translation: CASSGSGRRYNEQFF. The full variable domain, in which reference TRBV11-2 and TRBJ2-1 provide the parts outside the CDR3, is EAGVAQSPRYKIIEKRQSVAFWCNPISGHATLYWYQQILGQGPKLLIQFQNNGVVDDSQLPKDRFSAERLKGVDSTLKIQPAKLEDSAVYLCASSGSGRRYNEQFFGPGTRLTVL.